Given below is one T cell receptor (beta chain) in context. Germline V gene data show CDR1 as LGHDT and CDR2 as YNNKEL (reference sequence). The CDR3 covers 15 residues. Deletions cut 4 bases from V and 0 bases from J, with 13 bases between. The data were obtained in a study of blood T cell repertoires in COVID-19. Across the study: Sites across the United States, Italy and Spain contributed samples from acute and convalescent COVID-19.

Enrollees, roughly 18 to 90 years old, lived in 24 US areas. TCRdb's table, derived via immunoSEQ multiplex PCR, lists solely in-frame clones and lacks some. This sample has 250,000 to 300,000 clones, with about 89% found just once. The J gene is TRBJ2-7, the V gene TRBV3-1 (or the pseudogene TRBV3-2); a weak D match, TRBD2 (6 bases). Material: PBMCs or T cells enriched from blood (not recorded which). The sequence came from a human donor in a cohort exposed to, infected with or recovered from COVID-19 (not recorded which). The donor label of this sample is uncertain. The CDR3 DNA is TGTGCCAGCAGCCCTGAGGCGGGGAGCTCCTACGAGCAGTACTTC. Residues: CASSPEAGSSYEQYF.